This T cell receptor (beta chain) was documented in a study of regulatory T cells in long-lasting Graves disease. Combining iRepertoire HTBI primers with Arm-PCR of CDR3 regions, the authors built TCR beta libraries. Each CDR3 protein gets one entry after TCRdb re-called the multiplex PCR reads with MiXCR. The profile shows hundreds of thousands of distinct CDR3 sequences, approximately 13% of them singletons. In this sample, this clonotype turned up many times. The antigen is undetermined. This CDR3 is 15 amino acids long. Trimming removed 1 base from V and 1 base from J, with 13 bases in between. Germline V CDR1 and CDR2: SQVTM, ANQGSEA. General study results and limits: Accuracy may have been reduced by the small sample size.

Time point denoted: newly diagnosed GD, antithyroid drugs for less than 3 months. There was RNA extracted from PBMCs, and the TCR library was made from it. These data were also reused for a study on T cells in Graves' hyperthyroidism and ophthalmopathy. That work states: A first-round RT-PCR of the TCR CDR3 used the HTBI primer set.

The sequence derives from a young man with Graves disease. The chain uses TRBV29-1 and TRBJ1-2; the D gene is possibly TRBD1 (6 bases). This specimen was peripheral blood mononuclear cells (PBMCs), taken at new diagnosis, from a patient treated with antithyroid drugs. The CDR3 sequence is CSVEGGHSFNYGYTF. CDR3 in DNA: TGCAGCGTTGAAGGGGGGCACAGCTTTAACTATGGCTACACCTTC.